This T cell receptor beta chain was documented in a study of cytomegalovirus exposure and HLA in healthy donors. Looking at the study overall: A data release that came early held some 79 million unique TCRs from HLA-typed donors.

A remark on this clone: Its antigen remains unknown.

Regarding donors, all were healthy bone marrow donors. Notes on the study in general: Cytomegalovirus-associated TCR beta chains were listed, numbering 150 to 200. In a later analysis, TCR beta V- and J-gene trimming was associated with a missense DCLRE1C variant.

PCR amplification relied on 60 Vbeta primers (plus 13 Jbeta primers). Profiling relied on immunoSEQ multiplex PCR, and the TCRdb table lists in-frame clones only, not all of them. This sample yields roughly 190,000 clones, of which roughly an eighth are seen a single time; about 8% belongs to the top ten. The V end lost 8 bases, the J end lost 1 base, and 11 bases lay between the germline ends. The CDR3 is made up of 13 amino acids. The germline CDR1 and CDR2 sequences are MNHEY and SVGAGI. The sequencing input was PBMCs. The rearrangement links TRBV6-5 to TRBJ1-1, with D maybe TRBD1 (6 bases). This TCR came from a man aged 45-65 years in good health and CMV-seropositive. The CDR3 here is CASARTANTEAFF. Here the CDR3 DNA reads TGTGCCAGCGCCCGGACAGCGAACACTGAAGCTTTCTTT.